This TCR beta chain was sequenced for a study of T-cell memory formation after mild COVID-19. The wider study: TCR clusters were mostly donor specific.

The length of the CDR3 is 14 residues. CDR1 is SGHRS and CDR2 is YFSETQ in the germline V gene. V lost 5 bases and J lost 2, with 13 bases in between. UMIs and sample barcodes were carried by the TCR alpha and TCR beta cDNA libraries that 5'RACE produced using constant-segment primers. TCRdb reanalysed the 5' RACE reads using MiXCR and keeps one entry per CDR3 protein. The profile shows 150,000 or so distinct CDR3 sequences, roughly a third of them singletons. The source of this sequence is an adult woman who had mild COVID-19 (a few samples of this study predate the infection). Cell type and time point are not known. Sequenced material: PBMCs or a T cell subset sorted from them (not recorded which). The rearrangement uses TRBV5-1 and TRBJ1-2, with D perhaps TRBD1 (5 bases). The CDR3 sequence: CASSWEQENYGYTF. The CDR3 DNA reads TGCGCCAGCAGTTGGGAACAGGAAAACTATGGCTACACCTTC.